Presented here are 12 T cell receptor beta chains from one specimen sequenced in a study of blood T cell repertoires in COVID-19. Sequencing used immunoSEQ multiplex PCR; TCRdb keeps in-frame clones, though not all of them. The repertoire holds around 56,000 clones, with roughly three quarters as singletons. Specimen: peripheral blood. The receptors here all came from a man aged 55 to 70 with acute or convalescent COVID-19.

V gene TRBV7-8 combines with J gene TRBJ2-1; 8 bases map to TRBD2. The germline V gene encodes CDR1 SGHVS and CDR2 FQNEAQ. Unmatched junction bases numbered 15, after V lost 8 bases and J lost 6 bases. This CDR3 region has 16 residues. The CDR3 reads CASGQLGRGAGNEQFF. The CDR3 DNA is TGTGCCAGCGGGCAACTGGGGCGGGGGGCTGGCAATGAGCAGTTCTTC.

The V gene is TRBV7-9, the J gene TRBJ1-4; tentatively, D is TRBD1 (6 bases). Germline CDR1 reads SEHNR; CDR2 reads FQNEAQ (reference sequence). The length of the CDR3 is 15 residues. V shed 1 base and J shed 8 bases, with 14 bases lying between them. The CDR3 sequence: CASSLVGAAGEKLFF. CDR3 coding DNA: TGTGCCAGCAGCTTAGTGGGGGCCGCTGGGGAAAAACTGTTTTTT.

This clone has a single count. The genes are TRBV5-1 and TRBJ2-3; tentatively, D is TRBD2 (5 bases). The CDR3 runs 14 residues. Germline V gene lookup returns CDR1 SGHRS and CDR2 YFSETQ. Between the trimmed V and J ends, which lost 9 bases and 1 base, there was a span of 15 bases. The CDR3 nucleotides are TGCGCCACCGCGCCGGGGTCGGGCACAGATACGCAGTATTTT. This codes for CATAPGSGTDTQYF. The variable domain in full, completed from reference TRBV5-1 and TRBJ2-3, reads KAGVTQTPRYLIKTRGQQVTLSCSPISGHRSVSWYQQTPGQGLQFLFEYFSETQRNKGNFPGRFSGRQFSNSRSEMNVSTLELGDSALYLCATAPGSGTDTQYFGPGTRLTVL.

This clone was found a few times. The chain links TRBV10-3 to TRBJ1-2, with D perhaps TRBD1 (5 bases). V lost 10 bases and J lost 0, with 15 bases in between. Per the germline V gene, CDR1 is ENHRY and CDR2 is SYGVKD. The CDR3 is 14 residues long. CDR3 in amino acids: CATKRGSTNYGYTF. The CDR3 DNA reads as TGTGCCACGAAGCGGGGCAGCACTAACTATGGCTACACCTTC.

V and J are TRBV6-5 and TRBJ1-5; D might be TRBD1 (6 bases). Trimming took 8 bases from V and 4 from J, leaving 9 bases between them. Germline CDR1 reads MNHEY; CDR2 reads SVGAGI. This CDR3 is 12 amino acids long. In DNA form, the CDR3 reads TGTGCCAGCCGTACAGGGAATCAGCCCCAGCATTTT. Protein: CASRTGNQPQHF.

The rearrangement uses TRBV2 and TRBJ1-1; D perhaps matches TRBD1 (5 bases). CDR3 size: 15 residues. CDR1 is SNHLY and CDR2 is FYNNEI in the germline V gene. V was pared by 11 bases and J by 0 bases, with 19 bases between. CDR3 in DNA: TGTGCCTCAGTCCCCCAGGGCCCAATGAACACTGAAGCTTTCTTT. The encoded protein is CASVPQGPMNTEAFF.

This clone was found a few times. The rearrangement links TRBV5-1 to TRBJ2-2, with 8 bases aligning to TRBD1. The V gene's germline CDR1 is SGHRS and CDR2 YFSETQ. The length of the CDR3 is 15 residues. The trim removed 4 bases at V and 5 bases at J, leaving 7 bases unmatched. The CDR3 region is CASSPDRVGTGELFF. In nucleotides, the CDR3 is TGCGCCAGCAGCCCGGACAGGGTGGGAACCGGGGAGCTGTTTTTT. The variable domain in full, completed from reference TRBV5-1 and TRBJ2-2, reads KAGVTQTPRYLIKTRGQQVTLSCSPISGHRSVSWYQQTPGQGLQFLFEYFSETQRNKGNFPGRFSGRQFSNSRSEMNVSTLELGDSALYLCASSPDRVGTGELFFGEGSRLTVL.

This clone was detected once. The V and J genes are TRBV27 and TRBJ2-2; 10 bases agree with TRBD1. The CDR3 length is 15 residues. With 5 bases clipped from V and 4 bases from J, the junction kept 4 bases outside the gene matches. The germline gives CDR1 MNHEY, CDR2 SMNVEV (reference sequence). This CDR3 is CASSGTGDSTGELFF. CDR3 coding DNA: TGTGCCAGCAGTGGGACAGGGGATAGCACCGGGGAGCTGTTTTTT.

The rearrangement uses TRBV6-5 and TRBJ2-5; 9 nucleotides agree with TRBD1. This CDR3 has 13 residues. Germline CDR1 and CDR2: MNHEY and SVGAGI. V gave up 7 bases and J gave up 5 bases; unmatched junction bases: 5. The CDR3 sequence is CASNRGRLETQYF. The CDR3 DNA reads TGTGCCAGCAACAGGGGGCGACTGGAGACCCAGTACTTC.

V usage is TRBV5-1 and J usage is TRBJ2-3, with D possibly being TRBD1 (6 bases). CDR1 is SGHRS and CDR2 is YFSETQ in the germline V gene. V lost 0 bases, J lost 0 bases, and 14 bases lay in between. The CDR3 loop spans 17 amino acids. CDR3: CASSLEGDITSTDTQYF. The CDR3 DNA sequence: TGCGCCAGCAGCTTGGAGGGGGATATAACTAGCACAGATACGCAGTATTTT.

This chain uses TRBV7-9 with TRBJ2-7; 8 bases align to TRBD1. Trimming cost V 3 bases and J 6 bases; bases outside gene matches: 4. Germline values: CDR1 SEHNR, CDR2 FQNEAQ (reference sequence). The CDR3 totals 13 residues. This chain's CDR3 is CASSFQQGGEQYF. The DNA for the CDR3 is TGTGCCAGCAGCTTCCAACAGGGGGGCGAGCAGTACTTC.

The chain has TRBV5-1 and TRBJ2-7, with 7 bases that match TRBD1. V trimming: 3 bases; J trimming: 7 bases; junction bases outside the gene matches: 7. The length of the CDR3 is 13 residues. Germline values: CDR1 SGHRS, CDR2 YFSETQ. CDR3 residues: CASSSAAGGEQYF. Here the CDR3 DNA reads TGCGCCAGCAGCTCGGCGGCAGGGGGAGAGCAGTACTTC.